Listed below are T cell receptor beta chains from one sample, sequenced in a study of T cells in localized non-small cell lung cancer. Profiled with immunoSEQ multiplex PCR; TCRdb holds only in-frame clones, not every one. In the table there are around 17,000 clones, roughly 91% of which are singletons. The sample consisted of peripheral blood, taken before any cancer treatment. These receptors were taken from a male donor at least 60 years old with stage II squamous cell lung carcinoma. Each CDR3 is given with its conserved first and last residue. D genes are given only for firm matches. Some rows mark clone size as missing; the rest say once, few, many or name a class of expanded clone.

clone_size,v_call,j_call,d_call,cdr3_aa,cdr3_nt
few,TRBV9,TRBJ1-5,.,CASSVGTVGYQPQHF,TGTGCCAGCAGCGTAGGTACAGTAGGTTATCAGCCCCAGCATTTT
.,TRBV7-9,TRBJ2-2,TRBD2,CASGLAGSQNTGELFF,TGTGCCAGCGGACTAGCGGGATCGCAGAACACCGGGGAGCTGTTTTTT
once,TRBV5-1,TRBJ2-7,TRBD1,CASSLSGTGIPYEQYF,TGCGCCAGCAGCTTATCCGGGACAGGGATCCCCTACGAGCAGTACTTC
.,TRBV19,TRBJ2-2,.,CASGMLNTGELFF,TGTGCCAGTGGCATGCTTAACACCGGGGAGCTGTTTTTT
.,TRBV7-9,TRBJ2-7,.,CASSTTGISYEQYF,TGTGCCAGCAGCACCACAGGAATTTCCTACGAGCAGTACTTC
.,TRBV5-6,TRBJ2-5,.,CASSLRQQETQYF,TGTGCCAGCAGCTTGCGACAGCAAGAGACCCAGTACTTC
.,TRBV4-2,TRBJ2-7,TRBD2,CASSQVGASGPYEQYF,TGTGCCAGCAGCCAAGTCGGGGCTAGCGGACCCTACGAGCAGTACTTC
.,TRBV6-6,TRBJ2-7,TRBD1,CATQRGGMYEQYF,TGTGCCACCCAGAGAGGGGGCATGTACGAGCAGTACTTC
once,TRBV7-3,TRBJ1-1,.,CASSLSSNTEAFF,TGTGCCAGCAGCTTATCCTCGAACACTGAAGCTTTCTTT
.,TRBV28,TRBJ2-4,.,CASSLWGSENIQYF,TGTGCCAGCAGTTTGTGGGGGAGCGAAAACATTCAGTACTTC
.,TRBV28,TRBJ2-3,TRBD1,CASSLNRGSTDTQYF,TGTGCCAGCAGTTTAAACAGGGGAAGCACAGATACGCAGTATTTT
few,TRBV28,TRBJ1-5,.,CASSFDNSRVALPQHF,TGTGCCAGCAGTTTTGATAACTCCAGGGTCGCGCTGCCCCAGCATTTT
.,TRBV6-5,TRBJ2-1,.,CASSQALYSYNEQFF,TGTGCCAGCAGCCAGGCCCTATACTCCTACAATGAGCAGTTCTTC